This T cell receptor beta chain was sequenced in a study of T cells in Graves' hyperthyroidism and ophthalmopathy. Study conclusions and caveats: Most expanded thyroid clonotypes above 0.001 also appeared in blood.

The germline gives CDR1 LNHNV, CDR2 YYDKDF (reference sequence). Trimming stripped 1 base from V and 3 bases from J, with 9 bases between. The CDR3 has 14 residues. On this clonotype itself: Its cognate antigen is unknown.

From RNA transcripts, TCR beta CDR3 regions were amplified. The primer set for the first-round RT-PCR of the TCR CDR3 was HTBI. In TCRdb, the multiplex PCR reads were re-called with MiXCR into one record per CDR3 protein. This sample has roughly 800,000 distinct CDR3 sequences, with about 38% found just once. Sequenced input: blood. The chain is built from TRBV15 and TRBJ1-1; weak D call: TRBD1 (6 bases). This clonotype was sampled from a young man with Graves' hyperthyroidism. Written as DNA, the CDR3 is TGTGCCACCAGCAGAGTAGGGGGAGACACTGAAGCTTTCTTT. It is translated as CATSRVGGDTEAFF.